Described below is a single TCR beta chain sequence and its context. CDR1 MNHEY and CDR2 SVGAGI come from the germline V gene. V was pared by 4 bases and J by 3 bases, with 6 bases of the junction left unmatched. The length of the CDR3 is 15 residues. These data come from a study of T cells in tumors after PD-1 blockade. Data came from immunoSEQ multiplex PCR; TCRdb stores just in-frame clones and leaves some out. The table includes roughly 48,000 clones, roughly 80% detected once. The clonotype originates from a human donor with basal cell carcinoma. The sequencing here drew on PBMCs, taken before anti-PD-1 treatment. The V call is TRBV6-5, the J call TRBJ1-3; 7 bases are shared with TRBD1. The CDR3 here is CASSSPGQLGNTIYF. The DNA of the CDR3 is TGTGCCAGCAGTTCCCCGGGACAGCTTGGAAACACCATATATTTT.